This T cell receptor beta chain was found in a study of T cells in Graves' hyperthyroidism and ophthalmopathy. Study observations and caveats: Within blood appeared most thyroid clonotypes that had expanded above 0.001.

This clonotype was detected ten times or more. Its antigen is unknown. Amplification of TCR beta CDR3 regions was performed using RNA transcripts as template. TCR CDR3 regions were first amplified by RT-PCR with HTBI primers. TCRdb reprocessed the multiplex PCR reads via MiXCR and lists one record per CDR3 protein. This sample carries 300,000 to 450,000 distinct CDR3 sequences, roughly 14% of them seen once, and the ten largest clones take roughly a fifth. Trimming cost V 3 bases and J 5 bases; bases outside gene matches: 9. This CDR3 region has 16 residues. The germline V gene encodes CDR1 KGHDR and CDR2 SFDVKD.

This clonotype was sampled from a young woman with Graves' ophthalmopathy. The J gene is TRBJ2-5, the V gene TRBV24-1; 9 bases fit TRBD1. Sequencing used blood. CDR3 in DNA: TGTGCCACCAGTGATAGCGGACAGGGGAAACGGGAGACCCAGTACTTC. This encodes CATSDSGQGKRETQYF.